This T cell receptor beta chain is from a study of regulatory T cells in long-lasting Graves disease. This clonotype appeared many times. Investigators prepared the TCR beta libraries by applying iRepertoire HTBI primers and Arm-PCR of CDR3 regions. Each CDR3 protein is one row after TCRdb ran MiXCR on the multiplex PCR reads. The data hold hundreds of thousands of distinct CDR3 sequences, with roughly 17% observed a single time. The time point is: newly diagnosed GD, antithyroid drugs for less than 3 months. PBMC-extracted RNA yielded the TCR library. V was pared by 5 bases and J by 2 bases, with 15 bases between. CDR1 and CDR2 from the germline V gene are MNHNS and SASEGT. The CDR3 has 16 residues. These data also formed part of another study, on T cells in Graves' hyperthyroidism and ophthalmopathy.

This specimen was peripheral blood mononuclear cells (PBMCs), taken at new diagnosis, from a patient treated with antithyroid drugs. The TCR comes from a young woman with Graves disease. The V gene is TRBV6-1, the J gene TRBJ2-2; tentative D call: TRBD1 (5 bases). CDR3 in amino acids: CASSPKGRVNTGELFF. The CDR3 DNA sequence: TGTGCCAGCAGTCCTAAAGGCAGGGTAAACACCGGGGAGCTGTTTTTT.